The 25 T cell receptor beta chains presented below share a single source sample, sequenced in a study of cytomegalovirus exposure and HLA in healthy donors. PCR employed 60 Vbeta and 13 Jbeta primers. Generated by immunoSEQ multiplex PCR, the TCRdb table keeps only in-frame clones and is missing some. The sample carries around 190,000 clones, roughly 85% recorded once. Sequenced material: PBMCs. The origin of the receptors is a woman aged 40 to 49 in good health and CMV-seronegative.

The chain is built from TRBV30 and TRBJ2-1, with 14 bases that match TRBD2. The junction had 5 bases not matched to a gene; V was cut back by 3 bases and J by 7 bases. This CDR3 spans 15 amino acids. Germline V lookup: CDR1 GTSNPN, CDR2 SVGIG (reference sequence). Here the CDR3 DNA reads TGTGCCTGGAGGACTAGCGGGAGGGTATGGAATGAGCAGTTCTTC. Translation: CAWRTSGRVWNEQFF.

This clone showed up just once. This chain uses TRBV9 with TRBJ1-5; 8 positions match TRBD1. Germline CDR1 reads SGDLS; CDR2 reads YYNGEE. The CDR3 is made up of 19 amino acids. V shed 4 bases and J 6 bases; nucleotides not matched to a gene: 21. This CDR3 is CASSPWFSFTGGFVQPQHF. For the CDR3, the DNA is TGTGCCAGCAGCCCGTGGTTCAGTTTTACAGGGGGTTTCGTTCAGCCCCAGCATTTT.

In its sample, this clone was seen a few times. The rearrangement joins TRBV5-1 to TRBJ1-4; possible D gene TRBD1, 5 bases. Germline assignment: CDR1 SGHRS and CDR2 YFSETQ. Deletions cut 7 bases from V and 8 bases from J, with 15 bases between. There are 13 residues in the CDR3. The CDR3 DNA is TGCGCCAGCGGCGCAGGGTTTGGGGAAAAACTGTTTTTT. It yields the protein CASGAGFGEKLFF.

This rearrangement joins TRBV2 to TRBJ2-1; 8 nucleotides match TRBD2. The germline V gene encodes CDR1 SNHLY and CDR2 FYNNEI. This CDR3 region has 19 residues. The trim removed 6 bases at V and 0 bases at J, leaving 16 bases unmatched. The CDR3 is CASSPPPGLERSSYNEQFF. CDR3 DNA sequence: TGTGCCAGCAGCCCCCCTCCGGGACTAGAGAGGAGCTCCTACAATGAGCAGTTCTTC.

The chain combines TRBV7-9 with TRBJ1-4; 7 bases are shared with TRBD1. From germline, CDR1 is SEHNR and CDR2 FQNEAQ (reference sequence). V was pared by 0 bases and J by 7 bases, with 5 bases of the junction left unmatched. CDR3 length: 15 residues. CDR3 in amino acids: CASSLATGLSEKLFF. Here the CDR3 DNA reads TGTGCCAGCAGCTTAGCGACAGGGCTTAGTGAAAAACTGTTTTTT. The entire variable domain, with the rest obtained from reference TRBV7-9 and TRBJ1-4, is as follows: DTGVSQNPRHKITKRGQNVTFRCDPISEHNRLYWYRQTLGQGPEFLTYFQNEAQLEKSRLLSDRFSAERPKGSFSTLEIQRTEQGDSAMYLCASSLATGLSEKLFFGSGTQLSVL.

The chain uses TRBV6-1 and TRBJ1-2, with TRBD1 matching over 10 bases. Germline V gives CDR1 MNHNS, CDR2 SASEGT. There are 17 residues in the CDR3. The ends lost 3 bases at V and 2 bases at J; junction bases unmatched: 9. CDR3 DNA: TGTGCCAGCAGTGATCCGTCGAGGGACAGGGGAAACTATGGCTACACCTTC. Translation gives CASSDPSRDRGNYGYTF.

This clone has just a few counts. The chain uses TRBV10-2 and TRBJ1-4, with a possible D match to TRBD1 (5 bases). Trimming took off 7 bases at V and 5 bases at J, with 14 bases between the two ends. Germline V lookup: CDR1 WSHSY, CDR2 SAAADI. The CDR3 extends over 14 amino acids. The CDR3 coding sequence is TGCGCCAGCAAAGAGGCACAGGCGAATGAAAAACTGTTTTTT. Translation: CASKEAQANEKLFF.

V gene TRBV10-3 combines with J gene TRBJ2-2; 11 bases map to TRBD1. Trimming cost V 11 bases and J 6 bases; bases outside gene matches: 2. CDR3 length: 12 residues. Germline assignment: CDR1 ENHRY and CDR2 SYGVKD. For the CDR3, the DNA is TGTGCCGTGGGACAGGGGGCCGGGGAGCTGTTTTTT. Protein: CAVGQGAGELFF.

A remark on this clone: At one boundary the junction diverges from the germline segment, which might be a read error. The chain is built from TRBV7-9 and TRBJ1-6; 8 bases are a match to TRBD1. Looked up from germline, CDR1 is SEHNR and CDR2 is FQNEAQ (reference sequence). This CDR3 has 17 amino acids. CDR3: CSSSLGQGVSYNSPLHF. DNA of the CDR3: TGTTCCAGCAGCCTCGGACAGGGAGTTTCCTATAATTCACCCCTCCACTTT. Combining the CDR3 with reference TRBV7-9 and TRBJ1-6 gives the whole variable domain DTGVSQNPRHKITKRGQNVTFRCDPISEHNRLYWYRQTLGQGPEFLTYFQNEAQLEKSRLLSDRFSAERPKGSFSTLEIQRTEQGDSAMYLCSSSLGQGVSYNSPLHFGNGTRLTVT.

The V call is TRBV9, the J call TRBJ1-4; D is unclear. CDR3 length equals 15 residues. Between the trimmed V and J ends, which lost 3 bases and 4 bases, there was a span of 13 bases. Germline CDR1 and CDR2: SGDLS and YYNGEE. The DNA for the CDR3 is TGTGCCAGCAGCGGACTAGGAGAACTTAATGAAAAACTGTTTTTT. This codes for CASSGLGELNEKLFF. Based on the CDR3 plus reference TRBV9 and TRBJ1-4, the full variable domain is DSGVTQTPKHLITATGQRVTLRCSPRSGDLSVYWYQQSLDQGLQFLIQYYNGEERAKGNILERFSAQQFPDLHSELNLSSLELGDSALYFCASSGLGELNEKLFFGSGTQLSVL.

This chain uses TRBV10-3 with TRBJ1-1; 7 bases match TRBD1. The CDR3 is made up of 14 amino acids. CDR1 ENHRY and CDR2 SYGVKD come from the germline V gene. With V trimmed by 5 bases and J by 0 bases, 3 bases remained unmatched. The CDR3 DNA reads TGTGCCATCAGTAGGACAGGTATGAACACTGAAGCTTTCTTT. It translates to CAISRTGMNTEAFF.

The chain uses TRBV5-6 and TRBJ2-1; 10 nucleotides match TRBD2. CDR1 is SGHDT and CDR2 is YYEEEE in the germline V gene. V lost 3 bases and J lost 6; bases outside the gene matches: 6. CDR3 length: 15 residues. The CDR3 protein is CASSSSGGVFNEQFF. The CDR3 DNA reads as TGTGCCAGCAGCTCCAGCGGGGGGGTTTTCAATGAGCAGTTCTTC.

This clone was seen just once. The chain is built from TRBV5-4 and TRBJ2-7; no firm D call. This CDR3 region has 15 residues. Trimming shortened V by 4 bases and J by 0 bases, and 14 bases separated the two germline ends. Germline V gene data show CDR1 as SGHNT and CDR2 as YYREEE (reference sequence). This CDR3 reads CASSTSDRPSYEQYF. The CDR3 DNA reads as TGTGCCAGCAGCACAAGCGATCGGCCCTCCTACGAGCAGTACTTC.

The genes are TRBV6-1 and TRBJ2-2; 15 nucleotides align to TRBD2. J gave up 1 base and V 4 bases, and 7 bases lay outside the gene matches. This CDR3 is 19 amino acids long. From germline, CDR1 is MNHNS and CDR2 SASEGT. The CDR3 sequence is CASSAPGLAGGLNTGELFF. The CDR3, as DNA: TGTGCCAGCAGTGCTCCGGGACTAGCGGGGGGTTTGAACACCGGGGAGCTGTTTTTT.

V usage is TRBV6-1 and J usage is TRBJ1-5, with 7 bases matching TRBD1. The CDR3 runs to 15 residues. V was pared by 2 bases and J by 5 bases, with 6 bases of the junction left unmatched. CDR1 and CDR2 from the germline V gene are MNHNS and SASEGT. In DNA form, the CDR3 reads TGTGCCAGCAGTGAACGTAGGGGGCTAGATCAGCCCCAGCATTTT. This encodes CASSERRGLDQPQHF.

The rearrangement links TRBV19 to TRBJ2-7, with 7 bases matching TRBD2. The germline CDR1 and CDR2 sequences are LNHDA and SQIVND (reference sequence). The CDR3 has 14 residues. Trimming cost V 0 bases and J 2 bases; bases outside gene matches: 1. The CDR3 reads CASSIEAGAYEQYF. In DNA form, the CDR3 reads TGTGCCAGTAGTATAGAGGCGGGAGCCTACGAGCAGTACTTC.

This chain joins TRBV6-5 and TRBJ2-1; TRBD1 aligns across 9 bases. V lost 5 bases to trimming and J lost 7 bases; unmatched junction nucleotides: 9. The CDR3 sequence is 15 residues long. Germline V gives CDR1 MNHEY, CDR2 SVGAGI. CDR3 loop: CASSPGTGRWNEQFF. CDR3 DNA sequence: TGTGCCAGCAGTCCCGGGACAGGGAGATGGAATGAGCAGTTCTTC.

The rearrangement joins TRBV4-2 to TRBJ1-1; 7 nucleotides line up with TRBD1. The CDR3 extends over 15 amino acids. Unmatched junction bases numbered 4, after V lost 0 bases and J lost 3 bases. The germline V gene has CDR1 LGHNA and CDR2 YNFKEQ. CDR3 DNA sequence: TGTGCCAGCAGCCAAGATTGGCAGGGGGACACTGAAGCTTTCTTT. Its translation: CASSQDWQGDTEAFF.

The chain combines TRBV5-1 with TRBJ1-3; D possibly corresponds to TRBD1 (6 bases). Between the trimmed V and J ends, which lost 2 bases and 0 bases, there was a span of 9 bases. This CDR3 spans 15 amino acids. Germline lookup yields CDR1 SGHRS and CDR2 YFSETQ. The CDR3 DNA sequence: TGCGCCAGCAGCTTCACAGGGATCTCTGGAAACACCATATATTTT. Amino acids: CASSFTGISGNTIYF. The whole variable domain, filled in from reference TRBV5-1 and TRBJ1-3, reads KAGVTQTPRYLIKTRGQQVTLSCSPISGHRSVSWYQQTPGQGLQFLFEYFSETQRNKGNFPGRFSGRQFSNSRSEMNVSTLELGDSALYLCASSFTGISGNTIYFGEGSWLTVV.

The chain couples TRBV13 to TRBJ2-1, with D possibly being TRBD2 (5 bases). V lost 5 bases and J 4 bases, leaving 21 bases between the germline ends. Germline CDR1 PRHDT, CDR2 FYEKMQ (reference sequence). This CDR3 contains 17 residues. CDR3 loop: CASSHPPKRGFYNEQFF. The CDR3 nucleotides are TGTGCCAGCAGCCACCCCCCTAAGAGAGGGTTTTACAATGAGCAGTTCTTC.

This chain joins TRBV30 and TRBJ2-5; no reliable D call. This CDR3 has 12 amino acids. V gave up 5 bases and J gave up 5 bases, with 12 bases separating them. In germline, CDR1 is GTSNPN, CDR2 SVGIG (reference sequence). CDR3 in DNA: TGTGCCTGGTCCACGGGTGAGGAGACCCAGTACTTC. Translating it yields CAWSTGEETQYF.

The genes are TRBV7-2 and TRBJ1-1; TRBD1 agrees at 7 bases. The CDR3 is 13 amino acids. V lost 5 bases, J lost 3 bases, and 3 bases stayed unmatched. CDR1 SGHTA and CDR2 FQGNSA come from the germline V gene. The CDR3 region is CASSRQGHTEAFF. The CDR3 DNA sequence: TGTGCCAGCAGCCGACAGGGCCACACTGAAGCTTTCTTT.

The V and J genes are TRBV30 and TRBJ1-2; no clear D gene. This CDR3 is built from 13 residues. The germline V and J ends were trimmed by 3 bases and 0 bases, with 8 bases remaining between them. Per germline, CDR1 GTSNPN and CDR2 SVGIG (reference sequence). The CDR3, as DNA: TGTGCCTGGAGGCCGGGATCTAACTATGGCTACACCTTC. This sequence encodes CAWRPGSNYGYTF.

This chain's CDR3 is CASSLGPGNTIYF. As DNA, the CDR3 is TGTGCCAGCAGCCTAGGTCCGGGAAACACCATATATTTT. The rearrangement uses TRBV5-4 and TRBJ1-3, with D uncertain. Germline loops: CDR1 SGHNT, CDR2 YYREEE (reference sequence). Trimming removed 4 bases from V and 4 bases from J, with 9 bases in between. The CDR3 loop spans 13 amino acids.

This chain uses TRBV6-5 with TRBJ1-1; D is possibly TRBD1 (6 bases). CDR3 length: 14 residues. Germline lookup yields CDR1 MNHEY and CDR2 SVGAGI. V lost 2 bases and J lost 4, with 11 bases in between. The CDR3 loop reads CASSYRGGGTEAFF. In nucleotides, the CDR3 is TGTGCCAGCAGTTACCGAGGGGGTGGCACTGAAGCTTTCTTT.